This TCR beta chain emerged from a study of T-cell memory formation after mild COVID-19. Study results and caveats: SARS-CoV-2 specificity of second-wave clones peaking day 37 was unconfirmed.

V shed 6 bases and J shed 6 bases, with 11 bases lying between them. Germline CDR1 MNHEY, CDR2 SVGAGI. The CDR3 sequence is 12 residues long. TCRdb re-derived calls from the 5' RACE reads in MiXCR, one entry per CDR3 protein. The repertoire has about 170,000 distinct CDR3 sequences, 10% to 15% of them found once; the top ten carry approximately 3.3%. As to this clonotype: What it recognizes is unknown.

The sample consisted of PBMCs or a T cell subset sorted from them (not recorded which). The rearrangement uses TRBV6-5 and TRBJ1-1; maybe TRBD1 (5 bases). The receptor comes from a man younger than 30 who had mild COVID-19 (a few samples of this study predate the infection). Cell type and time point are not known. The CDR3 bases are TGTGCCAGCAGAGTTACAGGCTCTGAAGCTTTCTTT. It translates to CASRVTGSEAFF.